Each of the 13 T cell receptor beta chains below was sequenced from the same sample in a study of cytomegalovirus exposure and HLA in healthy donors. PCR used 60 Vbeta primers and 13 Jbeta primers. Libraries were prepared by immunoSEQ multiplex PCR; TCRdb keeps only in-frame clonotypes and omits some of them. This sample yields 200,000 to 250,000 clones, of which about 70% are seen a single time; roughly 2% belongs to the top ten. Material: PBMCs. These receptors all come from a woman aged 25 to 39 in good health and CMV-seronegative.

This clone was detected only once. The chain joins TRBV18 to TRBJ2-1; TRBD2 agrees at 10 bases. With 3 bases clipped from V and 7 bases from J, the junction kept 3 bases outside the gene matches. The germline V gene encodes CDR1 KGHSH and CDR2 LQKENI. The CDR3 length is 14 residues. Here the CDR3 DNA reads TGTGCCAGCTCACCCGGGACTAGCGCTAATGAGCAGTTCTTC. It is translated as CASSPGTSANEQFF.

This clone was seen once. The V and J genes are TRBV7-6 and TRBJ2-1; D is undetermined. The ends were cut back, 3 bases at V and 0 bases at J, with 9 bases in the middle. This CDR3 spans 15 amino acids. Germline CDR1 SGHVS, CDR2 FNYEAQ. Written as DNA, the CDR3 is TGTGCCAGCAGCTTTGGAGCGAGCTCCTACAATGAGCAGTTCTTC. Translation: CASSFGASSYNEQFF. Supplemented by reference TRBV7-6 and TRBJ2-1, the full variable domain reads GAGVSQSPRYKVTKRGQDVALRCDPISGHVSLYWYRQALGQGPEFLTYFNYEAQQDKSGLPNDRFSAERPEGSISTLTIQRTEQRDSAMYRCASSFGASSYNEQFFGPGTRLTVL.

V gene TRBV19 combines with J gene TRBJ1-2; D might be TRBD1 (5 bases). The V end was cut by 3 bases, the J end by 0 bases, with 8 bases between. Germline V gene data show CDR1 as LNHDA and CDR2 as SQIVND (reference sequence). The CDR3 totals 14 residues. DNA for the CDR3: TGTGCCAGTAGTATGGGGCAGACTAACTATGGCTACACCTTC. Its translation is CASSMGQTNYGYTF.

The chain joins TRBV11-3 to TRBJ2-5; D possibly corresponds to TRBD1 (6 bases). CDR1 and CDR2 from the germline V gene are SGHNT and YENEEA. Trimming cost V 3 bases and J 5 bases, with 28 bases left between them. The CDR3 is 19 residues long. The CDR3 loop reads CASSLMLIWTATYGETQYF. CDR3 sequence (DNA): TGTGCCAGCAGCTTGATGCTTATCTGGACAGCTACTTACGGGGAGACCCAGTACTTC.

A word on this clone: Germline is not matched at one junction end, which may reflect a read error. Other DNA sequences in the same sample also yield this CDR3. This sequence joins TRBV30 and TRBJ1-5; 7 bases fit TRBD1. The CDR3 spans 13 residues. CDR1 GTSNPN and CDR2 SVGIG come from the germline V gene (reference sequence). CDR3 amino acids: CAWSVTGDQPQHF. The CDR3, as DNA: TGTGCCTGGAGTGTAACAGGGGATCAACCCCAGCATTTT.

V usage is TRBV2 and J usage is TRBJ1-1; D is unresolved. Germline CDR1 is SNHLY and CDR2 is FYNNEI. Trimming took off 1 base at V and 4 bases at J, with 7 bases between the two ends. This CDR3 spans 13 amino acids. For the CDR3, the DNA is TGTGCCAGCAGTGAAGAACAGAGCACTGAAGCTTTCTTT. This codes for CASSEEQSTEAFF.

This clone was observed a few times. The chain combines TRBV11-2 with TRBJ1-2; D call uncertain. This CDR3 has 13 amino acids. The germline V gene encodes CDR1 SGHAT and CDR2 FQNNGV. Trimming stripped 1 base from V and 3 bases from J, with 6 bases between. The CDR3 DNA reads TGTGCCAGCAGCTTAGCGGAGGACTATGGCTACACCTTC. Encoded protein: CASSLAEDYGYTF.

CDR3 protein: CASGLELGGNFNTEAFF. DNA for the CDR3: TGTGCTAGTGGTTTGGAATTGGGGGGGAATTTCAACACTGAAGCTTTCTTT. V gene TRBV12-5 combines with J gene TRBJ1-1; tentative D call: TRBD1 (5 bases). Germline V gene lookup returns CDR1 LGHNT and CDR2 FRNRAP. The V gene lost 1 base and the J gene lost 2 bases, with 17 bases spanning the gap. The CDR3 runs to 17 residues.

This clone has just one count. V usage is TRBV6-6 and J usage is TRBJ2-5; D unresolved. Per the germline V gene, CDR1 is MNHNY and CDR2 is SVGAGI (reference sequence). The CDR3 runs to 11 residues. Trimming took off 5 bases at V and 4 bases at J, with 5 bases between the two ends. CDR3 coding DNA: TGTGCCAGCAGTCCCGTAGAGACCCAGTACTTC. Translated, it gives CASSPVETQYF.

The chain links TRBV6-5 to TRBJ1-5, with a possible D match to TRBD1 (5 bases). The V gene's germline CDR1 is MNHEY and CDR2 SVGAGI. The CDR3 has 13 amino acids. Trimming shortened V by 6 bases and J by 3 bases, and 9 bases separated the two germline ends. In DNA, the CDR3 is TGTGCCAGCAGGCAGGGTTTCAATCAGCCCCAGCATTTT. Its translation: CASRQGFNQPQHF.

The gene calls are TRBV10-1 and TRBJ1-5; D ambiguous. Germline values: CDR1 WNHNN, CDR2 SYGVQD (reference sequence). Trimming pared 4 bases from V and 1 base from J, leaving 5 bases between. The CDR3 covers 13 residues. The CDR3 is CASSVGSNQPQHF. CDR3 nucleotides: TGCGCCAGCAGTGTGGGCAGCAATCAGCCCCAGCATTTT.

This clone has more than one count but fewer than ten. The rearrangement links TRBV6-1 to TRBJ1-1; no clear D. Germline V gene lookup returns CDR1 MNHNS and CDR2 SASEGT. V lost 2 bases, J lost 1 base, and 5 bases lay in between. This CDR3 region has 13 residues. The CDR3 protein is CASSENRNTEAFF. CDR3 nucleotide sequence: TGTGCCAGCAGTGAAAACAGGAACACTGAAGCTTTCTTT.

With regard to this clone: Germline is not matched at one junction end, which may reflect a read error. This rearrangement joins TRBV4-2 to TRBJ1-1, with TRBD1 matching over 7 bases. This CDR3 region has 18 residues. CDR1 is LGHNA, CDR2 YNFKEQ, per germline. This chain's CDR3 is CAISQAVDRAKMNTEAFF. As DNA, the CDR3 is TGTGCCATCAGCCAAGCCGTAGACAGGGCGAAAATGAACACTGAAGCTTTCTTT.